Following are 29 T cell receptor beta chains from one sample sequenced in a study of blood T cell repertoires in COVID-19. Generated by immunoSEQ multiplex PCR, the TCRdb table keeps only in-frame clones and is missing some. The sample has approximately 230,000 clones, nearly 90% seen once. The sample consisted of peripheral blood. The receptors stem from a man aged 18 to 29 with active or convalescent COVID-19.

The chain is built from TRBV7-9 and TRBJ1-4, with a tentative D call TRBD1 (6 bases). Per germline, CDR1 SEHNR and CDR2 FQNEAQ (reference sequence). Trimming took 1 base from V and 13 from J, leaving 10 bases between them. The CDR3 runs to 12 residues. This CDR3 is CASSLGQGRLFF. The CDR3 DNA is TGTGCCAGCAGCTTAGGGCAGGGGAGACTGTTTTTT.

This chain connects TRBV5-1 to TRBJ1-3, with a possible D match to TRBD1 (5 bases). The CDR3 consists of 15 residues. The germline CDR1 and CDR2 sequences are SGHRS and YFSETQ. Trimming left V 3 bases short and J 2 bases short, with 12 bases between. CDR3 sequence: CASSSLGTAGNTIYF. CDR3 nucleotides: TGCGCCAGCAGCTCTTTGGGGACTGCTGGAAACACCATATATTTT.

J is TRBJ2-1 and V is TRBV4-1; possible D gene TRBD1, 7 bases. Germline V gene lookup returns CDR1 MGHRA and CDR2 YSYEKL. The CDR3 has 15 amino acids. With 4 bases removed from V and 5 bases from J, the gap between germline ends came to 15 bases. Here the CDR3 DNA reads TGCGCCAGCAGCCCCGCAGGGGGGCCGAACAATGAGCAGTTCTTC. Translation gives CASSPAGGPNNEQFF.

This chain uses TRBV9 with TRBJ2-1; 9 bases are shared with TRBD1. CDR1 is SGDLS and CDR2 is YYNGEE in the germline V gene. The CDR3 totals 14 residues. V was clipped by 3 bases and J by 4 bases; unmatched bases: 2. DNA of the CDR3: TGTGCCAGCAGCGGAGGACAGGGGTACAATGAGCAGTTCTTC. Translation: CASSGGQGYNEQFF.

The V and J genes are TRBV20-1 and TRBJ2-2; D may be TRBD2 (6 bases). This CDR3 comprises 14 residues. CDR1 DFQATT and CDR2 SNEGSKA come from the germline V gene (reference sequence). V gave up 3 bases and J gave up 5 bases, with 13 bases separating them. CDR3 in DNA: TGCAGTGCTAGTTCCCCGGGGAGGACCGGGGAGCTGTTTTTT. Translating gives CSASSPGRTGELFF.

The rearrangement links TRBV19 to TRBJ1-1, with TRBD1 identical over 9 bases. The germline CDR1 and CDR2 sequences are LNHDA and SQIVND (reference sequence). V lost 5 bases and J lost 3; bases outside the gene matches: 4. This CDR3 contains 14 residues. CDR3 sequence (DNA): TGTGCCAGTAGTTCCGGGACAGGGTACACTGAAGCTTTCTTT. Encoded protein: CASSSGTGYTEAFF.

This clone was seen a single time. This sequence joins TRBV7-7 and TRBJ2-1; 8 bases agree with TRBD2. CDR1 is SSHAT, CDR2 FNYEAQ, per germline (reference sequence). Trimming removed 3 bases from V and 8 bases from J; junction bases left unmatched: 6. The CDR3 totals 14 residues. The CDR3 sequence is CASSLSGGADEQFF. The CDR3 DNA sequence: TGTGCCAGCAGCTTGTCGGGGGGGGCCGATGAGCAGTTCTTC.

The CDR3 reads CASSSTGSSYGYTF. The CDR3 nucleotides read TGTGCCAGCAGCTCTACAGGGAGTAGCTATGGCTACACCTTC. The J gene is TRBJ1-2, the V gene TRBV7-8, with D possibly TRBD1 on 6 matching bases. This CDR3 comprises 14 residues. Germline V lookup: CDR1 SGHVS, CDR2 FQNEAQ. Trimming left V 4 bases short and J 4 bases short, with 13 bases between. Full variable domain (missing parts from reference TRBV7-8 and TRBJ1-2): GAGVSQSPRYKVAKRGQDVALRCDPISGHVSLFWYQQALGQGPEFLTYFQNEAQLDKSGLPSDRFFAERPEGSVSTLKIQRTQQEDSAVYLCASSSTGSSYGYTFGSGTRLTVV.

The chain uses TRBV7-9 and TRBJ2-5; TRBD2 matches at 9 bases. The CDR3 covers 16 residues. J gave up 2 bases and V 8 bases, and 12 bases lay outside the gene matches. From germline, CDR1 is SEHNR and CDR2 FQNEAQ (reference sequence). This chain's CDR3 is CASGVTGTSIQETQYF. DNA of the CDR3: TGTGCCAGCGGGGTTACCGGGACTAGCATACAAGAGACCCAGTACTTC.

The chain links TRBV7-3 to TRBJ2-5, with 10 bases that match TRBD1. The CDR3 is made up of 15 amino acids. V lost 3 bases, J lost 2 bases, and 3 bases stayed unmatched. The germline gives CDR1 SGHTA, CDR2 FQGTGA. CDR3 nucleotide sequence: TGTGCCAGCAGCTTGCAGGGACAGGGGCAAGAGACCCAGTACTTC. Translating it yields CASSLQGQGQETQYF. The variable domain in full, with the rest retrieved from reference TRBV7-3 and TRBJ2-5, is GAGVSQTPSNKVTEKGKYVELRCDPISGHTALYWYRQSLGQGPEFLIYFQGTGAADDSGLPNDRFFAVRPEGSVSTLKIQRTERGDSAVYLCASSLQGQGQETQYFGPGTRLLVL.

CDR3 sequence reads: CASRGVSPADTQYF. CDR3 nucleotide sequence: TGCGCCAGCAGAGGGGTGAGCCCAGCAGATACGCAGTATTTT. The chain carries TRBV5-1 and TRBJ2-3; weak D call: TRBD1 (5 bases). CDR1 SGHRS and CDR2 YFSETQ come from the germline V gene. V shed 5 bases and J shed 4 bases, with 14 bases lying between them. This CDR3 contains 14 residues.

The chain carries TRBV19 and TRBJ1-5; D remains ambiguous. From germline, CDR1 is LNHDA and CDR2 SQIVND (reference sequence). The CDR3 loop spans 13 amino acids. V gave up 7 bases and J gave up 5 bases, with 12 bases separating them. The DNA for the CDR3 is TGTGCCAGTACAGTCTCGGGAGATCAGCCCCAGCATTTT. Amino acid sequence: CASTVSGDQPQHF.

Concerning this clone: Within the sample, other DNA sequences also encode this same CDR3. The J gene is TRBJ1-2, the V gene TRBV4-3; D is ambiguous. CDR1 LGHNA and CDR2 YSLEER come from the germline V gene. Trimming shortened V by 0 bases and J by 1 base, and 6 bases separated the two germline ends. This CDR3 has 14 residues. The CDR3 DNA follows: TGCGCCAGCAGCCAAGAAATCGGTAACTATGGCTACACCTTC. Translation gives CASSQEIGNYGYTF.

The gene calls are TRBV6-1 and TRBJ1-5, with TRBD1 as a possible D gene (6 bases). This CDR3 comprises 15 residues. Germline V gene data show CDR1 as MNHNS and CDR2 as SASEGT. Trimming took off 0 bases at V and 6 bases at J, with 12 bases between the two ends. The CDR3 sequence: CASSEAGGRSQPQHF. The CDR3 bases are TGTGCCAGCAGTGAAGCTGGGGGCCGCTCTCAGCCCCAGCATTTT.

This clone was counted once. The chain is built from TRBV30 and TRBJ1-2, with 9 bases lining up with TRBD1. Trimming removed 5 bases from V and 7 bases from J; junction bases left unmatched: 17. The CDR3 covers 16 residues. Looked up from germline, CDR1 is GTSNPN and CDR2 is SVGIG (reference sequence). DNA for the CDR3: TGTGCCTGGGCCGAATCTAGTAGGTGGACAGGGGTTGGCTACACCTTC. It codes for CAWAESSRWTGVGYTF.

This chain uses TRBV7-9 with TRBJ2-7; D is undetermined. Trimming removed 5 bases at V and 3 bases at J, with 11 bases between. Germline V gene lookup returns CDR1 SEHNR and CDR2 FQNEAQ (reference sequence). This CDR3 is built from 13 residues. Here the CDR3 reads CASSRFSLYEQYF. The DNA of the CDR3 is TGTGCCAGCAGCCGTTTTTCCCTCTACGAGCAGTACTTC.

This clone was seen a single time. This chain uses TRBV7-8 with TRBJ1-2, with D uncertain. The CDR3 has 16 residues. Trimming took off 5 bases at V and 4 bases at J, with 20 bases between the two ends. Germline V gives CDR1 SGHVS, CDR2 FQNEAQ. CDR3 sequence (DNA): TGTGCCAGCAGCCTTCGATCAGGCCAGGCGGGCTATGGCTACACCTTC. This gives the protein CASSLRSGQAGYGYTF.

The CDR3 loop reads CASSLYRGTGGYYEQYF. The CDR3 DNA reads as TGTGCCAGCAGTTTATACCGCGGGACAGGGGGATATTACGAGCAGTACTTC. The V gene is TRBV27, the J gene TRBJ2-7, with TRBD1 identical over 11 bases. Trimming cost V 1 base and J 4 bases; bases outside gene matches: 9. Germline V gene lookup returns CDR1 MNHEY and CDR2 SMNVEV (reference sequence). The CDR3 runs to 17 residues.

The chain is built from TRBV24-1 and TRBJ2-2; 9 bases line up with TRBD1. V was clipped by 6 bases and J by 7 bases; unmatched bases: 8. This CDR3 comprises 15 residues. The germline gives CDR1 KGHDR, CDR2 SFDVKD. The CDR3, as DNA: TGTGCCACCAGTCCCGGGACAGGGTTTGACGGGGAGCTGTTTTTT. As protein: CATSPGTGFDGELFF.

The V call is TRBV9, the J call TRBJ2-2; 8 nucleotides match TRBD2. J lost 5 bases, V lost 0 bases, and 6 bases had no gene match. Looked up from germline, CDR1 is SGDLS and CDR2 is YYNGEE. The CDR3 covers 16 residues. CDR3 sequence: CASSVGGAGVTGELFF. The CDR3 region has the DNA TGTGCCAGCAGCGTAGGGGGAGCGGGGGTAACCGGGGAGCTGTTTTTT.

V gene TRBV9 combines with J gene TRBJ2-3, with D possibly TRBD1 on 5 matching bases. The germline V and J ends were trimmed by 1 base and 3 bases, with 12 bases remaining between them. The CDR3 totals 15 residues. Germline V gives CDR1 SGDLS, CDR2 YYNGEE. This CDR3 is CASSVTPGLTDTQYF. DNA of the CDR3: TGTGCCAGCAGCGTAACCCCAGGGTTGACAGATACGCAGTATTTT.

The J gene is TRBJ1-2, the V gene TRBV19; D not certain. In germline, CDR1 is LNHDA, CDR2 SQIVND (reference sequence). The CDR3 extends over 15 amino acids. Trimming took 3 bases from V and 3 from J, leaving 14 bases between them. The CDR3 coding sequence is TGTGCCAGTAGTATTAGTTTAACCGGGGACTATGGCTACACCTTC. The encoded protein is CASSISLTGDYGYTF.

The V gene is TRBV28, the J gene TRBJ1-2; 12 positions match TRBD1. V was clipped by 7 bases and J by 7 bases; unmatched bases: 13. CDR1 is MDHEN and CDR2 is SYDVKM in the germline V gene. The CDR3 totals 16 residues. CDR3 nucleotide sequence: TGTGCCAGCACCCTCGGGAGGGGACAGGGGGCGTCTGGCTACACCTTC. Encoded protein: CASTLGRGQGASGYTF.

The V and J genes are TRBV9 and TRBJ2-3, with TRBD2 matching over 7 bases. The CDR3 sequence is 14 residues long. V lost 2 bases and J lost 5; bases outside the gene matches: 5. Germline-derived CDR1 and CDR2 are SGDLS and YYNGEE. The chain's CDR3 is CASSVEGRGDTQYF. In nucleotides, the CDR3 is TGTGCCAGCAGCGTGGAAGGGAGGGGAGATACGCAGTATTTT.

The rearrangement links TRBV14 to TRBJ1-2; 7 bases agree with TRBD1. The CDR3 extends over 17 amino acids. Germline-derived CDR1 and CDR2 are SGHDN and FVKESK. Unmatched junction bases numbered 16, after V lost 5 bases and J lost 4 bases. CDR3 DNA: TGTGCCAGCAGCGGCCGGGACAGTCAATCGGCGAGCTATGGCTACACCTTC. Its protein product is CASSGRDSQSASYGYTF.

The J gene is TRBJ1-5, the V gene TRBV24-1, with no clear D. V was trimmed by 4 bases and J by 9 bases, leaving 15 bases between them. Germline V CDR1 and CDR2: KGHDR, SFDVKD. This CDR3 region has 14 residues. The CDR3 protein is CATSDATASPPQHF. CDR3 sequence (DNA): TGTGCCACCAGTGACGCGACTGCGTCGCCGCCCCAGCATTTT.

This clone has only one observation. This chain uses TRBV2 with TRBJ1-2, with a weak D call TRBD1 (6 bases). Germline assignment: CDR1 SNHLY and CDR2 FYNNEI. Deletions cut 6 bases from V and 3 bases from J, with 11 bases between. The CDR3 runs to 13 residues. CDR3 in DNA: TGTGCCAGCAGATCCGAGGGGGACTATGGCTACACCTTC. Amino acid sequence: CASRSEGDYGYTF.

The rearrangement links TRBV12-3 or TRBV12-4 to TRBJ1-1; D is possibly TRBD1 (6 bases). Deletions cut 1 base from V and 11 bases from J, with 11 bases between. This CDR3 is 12 amino acids long. CDR3 protein: CASSLEKGGAFF. The CDR3 nucleotides are TGTGCCAGCAGTTTAGAAAAGGGGGGGGCTTTCTTT.

The chain couples TRBV15 to TRBJ1-2; no firm D call. The V end lost 0 bases, the J end lost 0 bases, and 8 bases lay between the germline ends. Germline V gene sequence: CDR1 LNHNV, CDR2 YYDKDF (reference sequence). The CDR3 has 15 amino acids. The CDR3 sequence is CATSRDNRANYGYTF. CDR3 nucleotide sequence: TGTGCCACCAGCAGAGATAACAGAGCTAACTATGGCTACACCTTC. The entire variable domain, with the rest obtained from reference TRBV15 and TRBJ1-2, is as follows: DAMVIQNPRYQVTQFGKPVTLSCSQTLNHNVMYWYQQKSSQAPKLLFHYYDKDFNNEADTPDNFQSRRPNTSFCFLDIRSPGLGDTAMYLCATSRDNRANYGYTFGSGTRLTVV.